The T cell receptor (beta chain) under discussion was sequenced for a study of cytomegalovirus exposure and HLA in healthy donors. A word on this clone: Its antigen is not known.

Study observations and caveats: With DRB1 most and HLA-C fewest, TCR association rates differed between HLA loci in a later analysis. Highly shared sequence variants in one cluster were likely a sequencing artifact.

The PCR had 60 Vbeta and 13 Jbeta primers. Sequencing used immunoSEQ multiplex PCR; TCRdb keeps in-frame clones, though not all of them. The sample comprises roughly 130,000 clones, 80% to 90% of which are singletons, and around 11% rests with the top ten. Germline V CDR1 and CDR2: GTSNPN, SVGIG (reference sequence). The CDR3 covers 14 residues. V lost 0 bases to trimming and J lost 7 bases; unmatched junction nucleotides: 6. Sequencing input: PBMCs. This sequence joins TRBV30 and TRBJ1-5, with 7 bases lining up with TRBD1. The origin of this receptor is a male donor in good health and CMV-seropositive. The CDR3 protein is CAWSVWAGGQPQHF. The CDR3 coding sequence is TGTGCCTGGAGTGTATGGGCAGGGGGACAGCCCCAGCATTTT.